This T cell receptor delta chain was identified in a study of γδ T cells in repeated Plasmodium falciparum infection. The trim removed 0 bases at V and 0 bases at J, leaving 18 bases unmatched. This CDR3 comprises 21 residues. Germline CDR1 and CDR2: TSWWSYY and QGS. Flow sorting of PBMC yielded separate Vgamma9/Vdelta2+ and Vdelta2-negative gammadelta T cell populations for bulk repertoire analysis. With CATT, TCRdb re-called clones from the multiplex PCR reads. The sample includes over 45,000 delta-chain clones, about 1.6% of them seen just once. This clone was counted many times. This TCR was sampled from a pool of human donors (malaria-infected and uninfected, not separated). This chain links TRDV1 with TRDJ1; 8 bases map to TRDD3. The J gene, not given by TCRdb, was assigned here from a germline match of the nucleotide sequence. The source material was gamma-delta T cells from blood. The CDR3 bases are TGTGCTCTTGGGGAACTAGTATTGGGGTACTGGGGGGTGACGTACACCGATAAACTCATCTTT. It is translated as CALGELVLGYWGVTYTDKLIF.